The rows below give T cell receptor beta chains drawn from one sample of a study of T cells after yellow fever vaccination. One entry per CDR3 protein, called by TCRdb with MiXCR from the 5' RACE reads. The sample carries more than 300,000 distinct CDR3 sequences, around 4.4% recorded once. The input for sequencing was PBMCs, taken 15 days after the yellow fever booster vaccination. These receptors were obtained from a man between 18 and 35 years old who received the YFV17D yellow fever vaccine. The CDR3 runs from the conserved cysteine through the conserved F or W.

v_gene,CDR3aa
TRBV5-1,CASSLYLTGGSGANVLTF
TRBV4-1,CASSQVAASTDTQYF
TRBV7-2,CASSLSSNQPQHF
TRBV6-5,CASSSRQGRNFF
TRBV7-2,CASSFYPLRGGGEKQDF
TRBV5-1,CASSLGGTGRTQETQYF
TRBV12-3/TRBV12-4,CASSRGVGSYNSPLHF
TRBV3-1,CASRGSTQETQYF
TRBV4-1,CASSQALLLGNTEAFF
TRBV28,CASRTPTYNSPLHF
TRBV20-1,CSARPRLAVKHNEQFF
TRBV6-6,CASSYSSGGIYGYTF
TRBV5-1,CASSLGDYTDTQYF
TRBV4-2,CASSQDRGGSPLHF
TRBV7-9,CASSLVSRQGRVEQYF
TRBV29-1,CSAGRGDSYEQYF
TRBV12-3/TRBV12-4,CASSYRVGTTEAFF
TRBV7-2,CASSLSGRSYEQYF
TRBV10-3,CAISESFVERNKFF
TRBV4-2,CASSLLTGSFEAFF
TRBV5-1,CASSLGTYNEQFF
TRBV3-1,CASSQDRHRTGDTEAFF
TRBV4-3,CASSQGTSVQTQYF
TRBV4-3,CASSQVSGTGYEKLFF
TRBV5-6,CASSPGTSNTGELFF
TRBV20-1,CSARDTSTQYF
TRBV20-1,CSADRDRVQETQYF
TRBV4-2,CASSLFAVNEQFF
TRBV7-9,CATTDSDFTQYF
TRBV6-2/TRBV6-3,CASSYPGQADTQYF
TRBV12-3/TRBV12-4,CASSRDRRSGTQYF
TRBV20-1,CSATPGLKGARLADTQYF
TRBV12-3/TRBV12-4,CASSWASRAGGTDTQYF
TRBV20-1,CSARRGSNWETQYF
TRBV18,CASSPPSLQMNTEAFF
TRBV9,CASSVGPGTVAGELFF
TRBV15,CATSRDRGTGLGYTF
TRBV12-3/TRBV12-4,CASSFQGWGEGTDTQYF
TRBV20-1,CSARDAGAGNTIYF
TRBV11-2,CASSFYREGGTDTQYF
TRBV4-3,CASSQDREQTQYF
TRBV4-2,CASSQEEQVGTQYF
TRBV9,CASSVGEIGRPPLHF
TRBV6-5,CASRGLAGAGELFF
TRBV6-1,CASRAGTSGTGELFF
TRBV20-1,CSAGMHRDRGPPLHF
TRBV4-1,CASSQPRSSYEQYF
TRBV5-1,CASSPEGGNYGYTF
TRBV5-4,CASRTLTGGARTEAFF
TRBV9,CASSVRPGTGFSTDTQYF
TRBV7-2,CASSGQGGEPQHF
TRBV18,CASNSGQYNSPLHF
TRBV5-1,CASSSTTGRKSTEAFF
TRBV20-1,CSASGGDQETQYF
TRBV7-6,CASSYDGAYGYTF